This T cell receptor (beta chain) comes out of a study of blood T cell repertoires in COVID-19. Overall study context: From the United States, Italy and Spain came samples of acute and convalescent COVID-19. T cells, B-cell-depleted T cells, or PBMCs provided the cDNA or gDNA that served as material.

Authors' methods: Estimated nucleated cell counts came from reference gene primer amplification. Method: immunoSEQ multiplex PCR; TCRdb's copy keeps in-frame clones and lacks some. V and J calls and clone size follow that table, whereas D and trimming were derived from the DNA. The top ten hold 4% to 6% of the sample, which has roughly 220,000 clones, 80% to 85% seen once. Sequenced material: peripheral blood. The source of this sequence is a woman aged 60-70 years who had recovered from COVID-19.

CDR3 DNA sequence: TGCGCCAGCAGCACGGACGGGAGCGCCTACGAGCAGTACTTC. This sequence encodes CASSTDGSAYEQYF. This chain uses TRBV5-1 with TRBJ2-7; weak D call: TRBD2 (6 bases). The CDR3 is 14 residues long. Germline values: CDR1 SGHRS, CDR2 YFSETQ. V gave up 4 bases and J gave up 2 bases, with 13 bases separating them.